This is a list of T cell receptor beta chains from one sample in a study of cytomegalovirus exposure and HLA in healthy donors. Sequencing used immunoSEQ multiplex PCR; TCRdb keeps in-frame clones, though not all of them. The sample carries 150,000 to 190,000 clones, approximately 72% recorded once. The specimen was PBMCs. All receptors derive from a man between 18 and 29 years old in good health and CMV-seronegative. Each CDR3 is given with its conserved first and last residue. A D gene is named only where the DNA matches it firmly. Size values are once, few and many counts, or a class for expanded clones, and some rows have none.

size: -; V: TRBV9; D: TRBD1; J: TRBJ2-1; DNA: TGTGCCAGCAGCGTTGCCGGGACAGAGCCCTACAATGAGCAGTTCTTC; CDR3: CASSVAGTEPYNEQFF
size: -; V: TRBV5-4; D: -; J: TRBJ2-5; DNA: TGTGCCAGCAGCTTAGAACTCCAAGAGACCCAGTACTTC; CDR3: CASSLELQETQYF
size: once; V: TRBV4-3; D: -; J: TRBJ2-2; DNA: TGCGCCAGCAGCCAAGATATTGGGGCCGGCACCGGGGAGCTGTTTTTT; CDR3: CASSQDIGAGTGELFF
size: -; V: TRBV7-9; D: TRBD1; J: TRBJ1-2; DNA: TGTGCCAGCAGCGGAGGACAGGCGAGTGGCTACACCTTC; CDR3: CASSGGQASGYTF
size: few; V: TRBV5-1; D: TRBD1; J: TRBJ1-2; DNA: TGCGCCAGCAGCCCTTGGACAGGGGGCGGCTATGGCTACACCTTC; CDR3: CASSPWTGGGYGYTF
size: many; V: TRBV21-1; D: -; J: TRBJ2-1; DNA: TGTGCCAGCAGCAAAGAGACAAACTACAATGAGCAGTTCTTC; CDR3: CASSKETNYNEQFF
size: -; V: TRBV7-2; D: TRBD2; J: TRBJ2-7; DNA: TGTGCCAGCCGACTAGCGGGAGGCGACGAGCAGTACTTC; CDR3: CASRLAGGDEQYF
size: -; V: TRBV18; D: TRBD1; J: TRBJ1-3; DNA: TGTGCCAGCTCACCGGGACAGGGAATAGCTGGAAACACCATATATTTT; CDR3: CASSPGQGIAGNTIYF
size: -; V: TRBV7-8; D: -; J: TRBJ1-3; DNA: TGTGCCAGCAGCTCCTACGACAGGAGCTCTGGAAACACCATATATTTT; CDR3: CASSSYDRSSGNTIYF
size: few; V: TRBV18; D: -; J: TRBJ2-3; DNA: TGTGCCAGCTCATATCAGGGCACAGATACGCAGTATTTT; CDR3: CASSYQGTDTQYF
size: -; V: TRBV5-4; D: TRBD1; J: TRBJ1-1; DNA: TGTGCCAGCAGCTCCCCGACAGGGTGGGCAACATTT; CDR3: CASSSPTGWATF
size: -; V: TRBV2; D: TRBD1; J: TRBJ2-7; DNA: TGTGCCAGCAGTGGATCTGGGACAGGGGACTACGAGCAGTACTTC; CDR3: CASSGSGTGDYEQYF
size: -; V: TRBV9; D: -; J: TRBJ2-1; DNA: TGTGCCAGCAGCGTTGGGAGCTCCTACAATGAGCAGTTCTTC; CDR3: CASSVGSSYNEQFF
size: once; V: TRBV9; D: TRBD2; J: TRBJ2-5; DNA: TGTGCCAGCAGCACCGGGACTAGCGGGAGTGGTGAGACCCAGTACTTC; CDR3: CASSTGTSGSGETQYF
size: -; V: TRBV19; D: TRBD2; J: TRBJ2-1; DNA: TGTGCCAGTACCCCTCCGGGAGCGGGAGAATTAAATGAGCAGTTCTTC; CDR3: CASTPPGAGELNEQFF
size: few; V: TRBV29-1; D: -; J: TRBJ2-7; DNA: TGCAGCGTTGAAGATAGACAGACCTACGAGCAGTACTTC; CDR3: CSVEDRQTYEQYF
size: -; V: TRBV19; D: -; J: TRBJ1-2; DNA: TGTGCCAGTAGCAATTCCCAGGGGACCCGGTACACCTTC; CDR3: CASSNSQGTRYTF
size: -; V: TRBV19; D: TRBD1; J: TRBJ2-7; DNA: TGTGCCAGTAGTCAAGATCCGGGACAGGGGATCTACGAGCAGTACTTC; CDR3: CASSQDPGQGIYEQYF
size: -; V: TRBV27; D: TRBD2; J: TRBJ2-3; DNA: TGTGCCAGCAGTTCCGGACTAGCGAGCGATGTAGATACGCAGTATTTT; CDR3: CASSSGLASDVDTQYF
size: -; V: TRBV25-1; D: -; J: TRBJ1-4; DNA: TGTGCCAGCAGCCGGCCGGGGTTTAATGAAAAACTGTTTTTT; CDR3: CASSRPGFNEKLFF
size: -; V: TRBV2; D: -; J: TRBJ1-3; DNA: TGTGCCAGCAGTGAAGCGGGCAGGAGGTTTGAAGGAAACACCATATATTTT; CDR3: CASSEAGRRFEGNTIYF
size: once; V: TRBV23-1; D: TRBD2; J: TRBJ2-1; DNA: TGCGCCAGCAGTGCCTCAGGGGTGGTAGCGGGAGTGATGGAGGGGTACAATGAGCAGTTCTTC; CDR3: CASSASGVVAGVMEGYNEQFF
size: -; V: TRBV7-2; D: TRBD2; J: TRBJ2-7; DNA: TGTGCCAGCAGTTCCGGACTAGCGGACTCCTACGAGCAGTACTTC; CDR3: CASSSGLADSYEQYF
size: -; V: TRBV25-1; D: -; J: TRBJ2-1; DNA: TGTGCCAGCAGTCTGGCTGTCTCCTCCTACAATGAGCAGTTCTTC; CDR3: CASSLAVSSYNEQFF
size: -; V: TRBV5-4; D: -; J: TRBJ2-1; DNA: TGTGCCAGCAGCTTTGTGACTCAGAGGGCGGAGCAGTTCTTC; CDR3: CASSFVTQRAEQFF
size: -; V: TRBV12-5; D: -; J: TRBJ2-7; DNA: TGTGCTAGTGGTTTGGGGTGGAGGGAGAGCTACGAGCAGTACTTC; CDR3: CASGLGWRESYEQYF
size: -; V: TRBV4-3; D: TRBD1; J: TRBJ1-2; DNA: TGCGCCAGCAGCCAAGGAACAGGGGAGACCGGCTACACCTTC; CDR3: CASSQGTGETGYTF
size: once; V: TRBV7-2; D: -; J: TRBJ2-7; DNA: TGTGCCAGCAGGCCGACGGGGAGCTCCTACGAGCAGTACTTC; CDR3: CASRPTGSSYEQYF
size: -; V: TRBV30; D: -; J: TRBJ1-1; DNA: TGTGCCTGGAGCCGACTAGGGGGGGCAGGTGAAGCTTTCTTT; CDR3: CAWSRLGGAGEAFF
size: once; V: TRBV5-1; D: -; J: TRBJ2-7; DNA: TGCGCCAGCAGCCCGGGATGGGGCTCCTACGAGCAGTACTTC; CDR3: CASSPGWGSYEQYF
size: -; V: TRBV10-2; D: -; J: TRBJ2-5; DNA: TGCGCCGTTTCACTAGCCGGCGAAGGAGAGCAGTACTTC; CDR3: CAVSLAGEGEQYF
size: -; V: TRBV7-2; D: -; J: TRBJ1-2; DNA: TGTGCCAGCAGCTTTACAGATTCTTATGGCTACACCTTC; CDR3: CASSFTDSYGYTF
size: -; V: TRBV6-1; D: -; J: TRBJ2-2; DNA: TGTGCCAGCAGGAGAGGAGGGGACACCGGGGAGCTGTTTTTT; CDR3: CASRRGGDTGELFF
size: -; V: TRBV10-3; D: TRBD2; J: TRBJ2-1; DNA: TGTGCCATCAGTGAGACTAGCGGGTTCGCAGTAAGCTCCTACAATGAGCAGTTCTTC; CDR3: CAISETSGFAVSSYNEQFF